The clone carrying this T cell receptor beta chain was detected a few times. The antigen is unknown. This sample is part of a study of a mutant IDH1 vaccine in newly diagnosed glioma. Study information: Patients in the study were vaccinated eight times, receiving shots in weeks 1, 3, 5, 7, 11, 15, 19 and 23. Treated patients had a mean age of around 40 years and a sex split that was approximately 62% male and about 40% female. Before enrollment, patients got radiotherapy alone, temozolomide alone, or mostly the combination. Points from the study as a whole: Vaccination elicited immune responses in 93.3% of patients.

The method was immunoSEQ multiplex PCR; TCRdb's version includes in-frame clones alone and lacks a portion of them. The sample has about 40,000 clones; around 76% are singletons. CDR3 size: 14 residues. Germline-derived CDR1 and CDR2 are LGHNA and YNFKEQ. With 0 bases removed from V and 9 bases from J, the gap between germline ends came to 12 bases. Time point: week 23, last vaccination. Each vaccine dose was 300 ug of mutant IDH1 20-mer peptide, with topical imiquimod. The sequence was obtained from a man between 50 and 59 years old with glioma. The chain recombines TRBV4-2 with TRBJ1-5; perhaps TRBD1 as D (5 bases). This specimen was PBMCs, taken from a glioma patient whose treatment included an IDH1 peptide vaccine. In nucleotides, the CDR3 is TGTGCCAGCAGCCAAGAGGCAGGGAAAAGGCCCCAGCATTTT. This encodes CASSQEAGKRPQHF.